These 26 T cell receptor beta chains share one sample of origin, sequenced in a study of regulatory T cells in long-lasting Graves disease. Building of the TCR beta libraries involved iRepertoire HTBI primers and Arm-PCR of CDR3 regions. In TCRdb, the multiplex PCR reads were re-called with MiXCR into one record per CDR3 protein. The table includes fewer than 550,000 distinct CDR3 sequences, about 16% detected once. This sample's time point: newly diagnosed GD, antithyroid drugs for less than 3 months. With RNA extracted from PBMCs as input, the TCR library was made. This sample was also put to use in a study of T cells in Graves' hyperthyroidism and ophthalmopathy.

The starting material was peripheral blood mononuclear cells (PBMCs), obtained at new diagnosis, from a patient treated with antithyroid drugs. Receptor source: a woman aged 35-60 years with Graves disease.

This clonotype was seen more than once but under ten times. V is TRBV4-2 and J is TRBJ1-1, with D possibly matching TRBD1 (5 bases). Per germline, CDR1 LGHNA and CDR2 YNFKEQ. The V and J ends lost 0 bases and 3 bases respectively, with 8 bases between them. The CDR3 loop spans 14 amino acids. The CDR3 region has the DNA TGTGCCAGCAGCCAAGAGGACAAGTACACTGAAGCTTTCTTT. Translation: CASSQEDKYTEAFF.

This clonotype is a singleton in its sample. This chain uses TRBV2 with TRBJ2-7, with 9 bases aligning to TRBD1. CDR3 length equals 16 residues. CDR1 and CDR2 (germline): SNHLY, FYNNEI. V was pared by 6 bases and J by 5 bases, with 14 bases of the junction left unmatched. CDR3 DNA sequence: TGTGCCAGCAGACAGGGGACAGGGTGGGAACTGGACGAGCAGTACTTC. Its protein product is CASRQGTGWELDEQYF.

The table lists this clonotype with a few counts. V is TRBV6-5 and J is TRBJ1-2; D not resolved. Germline CDR1 is MNHEY and CDR2 is SVGAGI. The CDR3 covers 12 residues. Trimming stripped 2 bases from V and 3 bases from J, with 4 bases between. This CDR3 reads CASSYPDYGYTF. CDR3 DNA: TGTGCCAGCAGTTACCCCGACTATGGCTACACCTTC.

This clonotype showed up just a few times. The rearrangement joins TRBV10-3 to TRBJ2-3; weak D call: TRBD1 (5 bases). This CDR3 is 16 amino acids long. Trimming cost V 0 bases and J 4 bases, with 14 bases left between them. Germline lookup yields CDR1 ENHRY and CDR2 SYGVKD. CDR3 sequence: CAISESVGLGADTQYF. CDR3 sequence (DNA): TGTGCCATCAGTGAGTCGGTTGGGCTAGGGGCAGATACGCAGTATTTT.

The V gene is TRBV28, the J gene TRBJ1-6, with a tentative D call TRBD1 (5 bases). Germline V gives CDR1 MDHEN, CDR2 SYDVKM. The ends were cut back, 2 bases at V and 7 bases at J, with 12 bases in the middle. The CDR3 consists of 15 residues. This chain's CDR3 is CASSLGAGRNSPLHF. The CDR3 DNA reads as TGTGCCAGCAGTTTAGGAGCAGGGCGGAATTCACCCCTCCACTTT.

The chain has TRBV30 and TRBJ1-5, with D tentatively TRBD1 (5 bases). Germline V gene lookup returns CDR1 GTSNPN and CDR2 SVGIG (reference sequence). The CDR3 is made up of 14 amino acids. V gave up 5 bases and J gave up 3 bases, with 14 bases separating them. CDR3 sequence: CAWGGGHSNQPQHF. As DNA, the CDR3 is TGTGCCTGGGGTGGCGGACACTCCAATCAGCCCCAGCATTTT.

V gene TRBV5-1 combines with J gene TRBJ1-3, with 9 bases matching TRBD1. This CDR3 spans 19 amino acids. V lost 4 bases, J lost 3 bases, and 17 bases stayed unmatched. In germline, CDR1 is SGHRS, CDR2 YFSETQ. CDR3 bases: TGCGCCAGCAGCCCTCACGGGACAGGGTTGTTTTCTTATGGAAACACCATATATTTT. Residues: CASSPHGTGLFSYGNTIYF.

This clonotype occurred a few times. The chain joins TRBV18 to TRBJ1-1; unclear D gene. This CDR3 spans 15 amino acids. V dropped 5 bases and J dropped 0 bases, with 13 bases sitting between them. In germline, CDR1 is KGHSH, CDR2 LQKENI. This CDR3 reads CASSSEQIMNTEAFF. The DNA for the CDR3 is TGTGCCAGCTCATCAGAACAGATCATGAACACTGAAGCTTTCTTT.

Note on this clonotype: Germline and junction disagree at one end, which may indicate a read error. The rearrangement joins TRBV11-3 to TRBJ1-2, with 9 bases fitting TRBD1. Germline V gene sequence: CDR1 SGHNT, CDR2 YENEEA. This CDR3 is 13 amino acids long. The CDR3 protein is CASNLPGQGGYTF. For the CDR3, the DNA is TGTGCCAGCAACTTACCGGGACAGGGAGGCTACACCTTC.

This clonotype was found a few times. The chain couples TRBV5-4 to TRBJ2-7, with D hard to call. V dropped 0 bases and J dropped 1 base, with 11 bases sitting between them. The germline CDR1 and CDR2 sequences are SGHNT and YYREEE (reference sequence). The CDR3 spans 15 residues. In nucleotides, the CDR3 is TGTGCCAGCAGCTTGGAAGCCAGCGCTTCCTACGAGCAGTACTTC. Translated: CASSLEASASYEQYF.

V is TRBV6-5 and J is TRBJ1-1, with D unresolved. V lost 2 bases to trimming and J lost 3 bases, with 7 bases between them. The length of the CDR3 is 13 residues. Germline CDR1 and CDR2: MNHEY and SVGAGI. CDR3 amino acids: CASSYGRDTEAFF. The DNA of the CDR3 is TGTGCCAGCAGTTACGGTAGGGACACTGAAGCTTTCTTT.

This rearrangement joins TRBV4-1 to TRBJ1-2; 7 bases map to TRBD1. The CDR3 is made up of 14 amino acids. CDR1 is MGHRA, CDR2 YSYEKL, per germline. V dropped 4 bases and J dropped 6; count of bases not matched to a gene: 8. CDR3 in amino acids: CASSLRQGTDGYTF. CDR3 sequence (DNA): TGCGCCAGCAGCCTAAGACAGGGTACCGATGGCTACACCTTC.

This clonotype showed up many times. The rearrangement uses TRBV11-2 and TRBJ2-3; 9 bases are a match to TRBD2. V was clipped by 3 bases and J by 2 bases; unmatched bases: 6. CDR1 SGHAT and CDR2 FQNNGV come from the germline V gene. The length of the CDR3 is 16 residues. As DNA, the CDR3 is TGTGCCAGCAGCTTGGTCGCGGGGGGGTTCACAGATACGCAGTATTTT. Translated: CASSLVAGGFTDTQYF.

This clonotype came up a few times. V and J are TRBV12-3 or TRBV12-4 and TRBJ2-1, with TRBD2 matching 8 bases. This CDR3 is built from 16 residues. V lost 6 bases to trimming and J lost 0 bases; unmatched junction nucleotides: 7. The chain's CDR3 is CASSAGRGGSYNEQFF. For the CDR3, the DNA is TGTGCCAGCAGCGCCGGTCGGGGGGGCTCCTACAATGAGCAGTTCTTC.

With regard to this clonotype: A much more abundant neighbour one base away suggests this may be a read error. The genes are TRBV11-2 and TRBJ1-2; D is perhaps TRBD1 (5 bases). This CDR3 contains 13 residues. Per germline, CDR1 SGHAT and CDR2 FQNNGV. The germline V and J ends were trimmed by 8 bases and 4 bases, with 14 bases remaining between them. The CDR3 DNA reads as TGTGCCAGCGGCCCCGGGGGACTCTATGGCTACACCTTC. It is translated as CASGPGGLYGYTF.

This clonotype was observed many times. The rearrangement joins TRBV18 to TRBJ2-1; D could derive from TRBD1 or TRBD2 (5 bases each). CDR3 length: 14 amino acids. Germline CDR1 is KGHSH and CDR2 is LQKENI. Trimming cost V 5 bases and J 5 bases, with 13 bases left between them. CDR3 bases: TGTGCCAGCTCAACTCGGGACGGTAACAATGAGCAGTTCTTC. Translation gives CASSTRDGNNEQFF.

The rearrangement links TRBV7-9 to TRBJ2-3; D possibly corresponds to TRBD2 (5 bases). The CDR3 consists of 16 residues. V was shortened by 0 bases and J by 2 bases, with 12 bases between the two germline ends. CDR1 and CDR2 from the germline V gene are SEHNR and FQNEAQ (reference sequence). As DNA, the CDR3 is TGTGCCAGCAGCTTAGCGCGGGTCCCACTCACAGATACGCAGTATTTT. Translating it yields CASSLARVPLTDTQYF.

CDR3 in DNA: TGTGCCAGCAGTGGGAGGGCGGAAGACTATGGCTACACCTTC. Its protein is CASSGRAEDYGYTF. The genes are TRBV6-1 and TRBJ1-2; D gene uncertain. V was trimmed by 4 bases and J by 3 bases, leaving 12 bases between them. The CDR3 covers 14 residues. Germline V gene sequence: CDR1 MNHNS, CDR2 SASEGT.

The V and J genes are TRBV4-1 and TRBJ2-2; D call uncertain. The germline gives CDR1 MGHRA, CDR2 YSYEKL. The CDR3 is 15 amino acids. Trimming removed 4 bases from V and 4 bases from J, with 13 bases in between. CDR3 residues: CASSLGSVSTGELFF. The CDR3 DNA is TGCGCCAGCAGCCTCGGTTCCGTTTCCACCGGGGAGCTGTTTTTT.

The chain combines TRBV20-1 with TRBJ2-2, with 7 positions matching TRBD1. Germline lookup yields CDR1 DFQATT and CDR2 SNEGSKA (reference sequence). CDR3 length: 15 amino acids. V dropped 6 bases and J dropped 2; count of bases not matched to a gene: 9. CDR3 loop: CSAKANRGNTGELFF. As DNA, the CDR3 is TGCAGTGCAAAAGCGAACAGGGGTAACACCGGGGAGCTGTTTTTT.

This clonotype occurred a few times. The chain joins TRBV11-3 to TRBJ2-7; no definite D call. The CDR3 spans 13 residues. V gave up 5 bases and J gave up 6 bases, with 14 bases separating them. Germline V gene sequence: CDR1 SGHNT, CDR2 YENEEA. CDR3 loop: CASSALDGPEQYF. In DNA, the CDR3 is TGTGCCAGCAGCGCCCTTGACGGGCCCGAGCAGTACTTC.

This clonotype was seen ten or more times. The chain joins TRBV5-8 to TRBJ2-2; D perhaps matches TRBD2 (6 bases). V lost 3 bases and J 0 bases, leaving 12 bases between the germline ends. The length of the CDR3 is 16 residues. The V gene's germline CDR1 is SGHTS and CDR2 YDEGEE. The CDR3 DNA is TGTGCCAGCAGCTCAAATCGGGGGACGAACACCGGGGAGCTGTTTTTT. As protein: CASSSNRGTNTGELFF.

This clonotype was counted at least ten times. The chain employs TRBV20-1 and TRBJ1-1; D is possibly TRBD1 (6 bases). V gave up 6 bases and J gave up 8 bases, with 19 bases separating them. This CDR3 has 13 residues. Per the germline V gene, CDR1 is DFQATT and CDR2 is SNEGSKA (reference sequence). The CDR3 region has the DNA TGCAGTGCGGATGGGACACGGGAGGGGGAAGCTTTCTTT. Translation: CSADGTREGEAFF.

This clonotype has at least ten counts. V and J are TRBV6-2 or TRBV6-3 and TRBJ1-1; D uncertain. The CDR3 totals 13 residues. Trimming pared 5 bases from V and 9 bases from J, leaving 16 bases between. CDR1 MNHEY and CDR2 SVGEGT come from the germline V gene. CDR3 region: CASSQSGSPKAFF. The CDR3 nucleotides are TGTGCCAGCAGTCAGTCGGGGTCTCCGAAAGCTTTCTTT.

This clonotype appeared many times. The V gene is TRBV5-1, the J gene TRBJ2-1, with D uncertain. Trimming cost V 4 bases and J 3 bases, with 20 bases left between them. CDR1 is SGHRS and CDR2 is YFSETQ in the germline V gene. The CDR3 sequence is 17 residues long. CDR3 loop: CASSPDWSTSDYNEQFF. CDR3 sequence (DNA): TGCGCCAGCAGCCCAGATTGGTCCACCAGTGACTACAATGAGCAGTTCTTC.

The gene calls are TRBV7-8 and TRBJ2-1; tentative D call: TRBD2 (5 bases). CDR1 and CDR2 (germline): SGHVS, FQNEAQ. The CDR3 is made up of 16 amino acids. V gave up 1 base and J gave up 4 bases, with 14 bases separating them. In DNA form, the CDR3 reads TGTGCCAGCAGCTTAGTGACGGGAAAACATTACAATGAGCAGTTCTTC. Translating gives CASSLVTGKHYNEQFF.